A selection of T cell receptor beta chains follows, all from one sample in a study of blood T cell repertoires in COVID-19. The assay was immunoSEQ multiplex PCR, and TCRdb's table has in-frame clones only and misses some. The sample yields some 350,000 clones, 80% to 90% seen once. Sequences were obtained from PBMCs or T cells enriched from blood (not recorded which). The origin of the receptors is a man aged 25-45 years who had recovered from COVID-19. The CDR3 runs from the conserved cysteine through the conserved F or W. Each record gives: V gene, J gene, D gene, CDR3 protein. The D gene is left open where the match is weak.

V gene: TRBV11-3
J gene: TRBJ2-3
D gene: NA
CDR3 protein: CASSPRQDNTDTQYF

V gene: TRBV11-2
J gene: TRBJ1-1
D gene: NA
CDR3 protein: CASSKGLMNTEAFF

V gene: TRBV5-1
J gene: TRBJ1-4
D gene: TRBD1
CDR3 protein: CASSLAKGQGAVLNGKLFF

V gene: TRBV10-3
J gene: TRBJ2-1
D gene: NA
CDR3 protein: CAISESHGVLQFF

V gene: TRBV27
J gene: TRBJ1-1
D gene: TRBD1
CDR3 protein: CASSLGQGMNTEAFF

V gene: TRBV11-3
J gene: TRBJ1-1
D gene: NA
CDR3 protein: CASSLQGYTEAFF

V gene: TRBV28
J gene: TRBJ1-3
D gene: TRBD1
CDR3 protein: CASSSDSGTGRRDTIYF

V gene: TRBV15
J gene: TRBJ2-1
D gene: TRBD1
CDR3 protein: CATSPIRQGEYNEQFF

V gene: TRBV4-2
J gene: TRBJ2-5
D gene: TRBD1
CDR3 protein: CASSQGPGQEFQETQYF

V gene: TRBV5-6
J gene: TRBJ1-5
D gene: NA
CDR3 protein: CASSLASQGTQPQHF

V gene: TRBV6-5
J gene: TRBJ2-1
D gene: NA
CDR3 protein: CASSYSRGYDEQFF

V gene: TRBV5-4
J gene: TRBJ2-5
D gene: TRBD2
CDR3 protein: CASSLNAGAAAETQYF

V gene: TRBV5-1
J gene: TRBJ1-2
D gene: NA
CDR3 protein: CASSRIGGLDYGYTF

V gene: TRBV4-2
J gene: TRBJ2-7
D gene: TRBD2
CDR3 protein: CASSQALNSGGYEQYF

V gene: TRBV28
J gene: TRBJ1-6
D gene: TRBD1
CDR3 protein: CASSPSTGGWGSPLHF

V gene: TRBV2
J gene: TRBJ1-2
D gene: TRBD1
CDR3 protein: CASIRGQTYYGYTF

V gene: TRBV9
J gene: TRBJ2-7
D gene: TRBD1
CDR3 protein: CASSVGQGAYEQYF

V gene: TRBV19
J gene: TRBJ2-3
D gene: TRBD2
CDR3 protein: CASGTSGGTDTQYF